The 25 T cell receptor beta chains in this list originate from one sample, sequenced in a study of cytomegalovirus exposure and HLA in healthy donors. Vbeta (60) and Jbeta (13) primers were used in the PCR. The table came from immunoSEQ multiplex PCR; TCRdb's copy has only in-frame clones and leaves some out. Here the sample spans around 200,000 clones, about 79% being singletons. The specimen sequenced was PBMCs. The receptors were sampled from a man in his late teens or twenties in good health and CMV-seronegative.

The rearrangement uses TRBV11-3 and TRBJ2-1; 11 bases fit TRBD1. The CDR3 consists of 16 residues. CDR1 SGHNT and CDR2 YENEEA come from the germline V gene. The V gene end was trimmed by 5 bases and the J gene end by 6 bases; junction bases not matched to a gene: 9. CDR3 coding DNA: TGTGCCAGCAGCCCAGGACAGGGGGCCCTCGCCAATGAGCAGTTCTTC. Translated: CASSPGQGALANEQFF.

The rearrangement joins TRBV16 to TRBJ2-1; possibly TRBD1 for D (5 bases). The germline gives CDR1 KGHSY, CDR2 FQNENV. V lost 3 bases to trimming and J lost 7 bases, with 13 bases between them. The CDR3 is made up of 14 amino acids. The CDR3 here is CASSQGRVSNEQFF. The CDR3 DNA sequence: TGTGCCAGCAGCCAGGGCAGGGTATCGAATGAGCAGTTCTTC.

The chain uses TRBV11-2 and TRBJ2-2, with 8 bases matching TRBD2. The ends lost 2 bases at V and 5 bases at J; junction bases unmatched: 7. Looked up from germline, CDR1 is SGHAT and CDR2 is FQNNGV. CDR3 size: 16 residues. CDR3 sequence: CASSLLGSGGTGELFF. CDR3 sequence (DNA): TGTGCCAGCAGCTTATTGGGGAGCGGGGGAACCGGGGAGCTGTTTTTT. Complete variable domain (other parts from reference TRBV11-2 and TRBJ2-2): EAGVAQSPRYKIIEKRQSVAFWCNPISGHATLYWYQQILGQGPKLLIQFQNNGVVDDSQLPKDRFSAERLKGVDSTLKIQPAKLEDSAVYLCASSLLGSGGTGELFFGEGSRLTVL.

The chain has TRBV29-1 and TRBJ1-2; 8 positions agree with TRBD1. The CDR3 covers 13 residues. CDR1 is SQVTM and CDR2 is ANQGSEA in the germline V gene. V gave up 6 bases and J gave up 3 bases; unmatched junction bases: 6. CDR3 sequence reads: CSVPGGTDYGYTF. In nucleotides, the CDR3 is TGCAGCGTCCCAGGGGGCACGGACTATGGCTACACCTTC.

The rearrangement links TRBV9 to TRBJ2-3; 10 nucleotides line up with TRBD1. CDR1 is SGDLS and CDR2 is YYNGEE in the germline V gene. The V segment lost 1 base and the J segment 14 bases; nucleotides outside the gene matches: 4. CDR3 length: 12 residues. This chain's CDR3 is CASSVKGQGMYF. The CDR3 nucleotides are TGTGCCAGCAGCGTAAAGGGACAGGGGATGTATTTT.

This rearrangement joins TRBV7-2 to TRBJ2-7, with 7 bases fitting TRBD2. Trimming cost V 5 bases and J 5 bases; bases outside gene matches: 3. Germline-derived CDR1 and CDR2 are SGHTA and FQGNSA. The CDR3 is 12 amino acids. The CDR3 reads CASSRREDEQYF. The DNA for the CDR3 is TGTGCCAGCAGCCGCCGGGAGGACGAGCAGTACTTC.

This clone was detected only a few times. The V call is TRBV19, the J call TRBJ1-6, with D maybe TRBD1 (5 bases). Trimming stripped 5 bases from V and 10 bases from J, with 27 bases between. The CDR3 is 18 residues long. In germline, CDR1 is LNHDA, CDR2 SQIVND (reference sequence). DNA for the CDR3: TGTGCCAGTAGTTCCGGCTACTTCGGCGGGGCTCGCGAATCACCCCTCCACTTT. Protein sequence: CASSSGYFGGARESPLHF.

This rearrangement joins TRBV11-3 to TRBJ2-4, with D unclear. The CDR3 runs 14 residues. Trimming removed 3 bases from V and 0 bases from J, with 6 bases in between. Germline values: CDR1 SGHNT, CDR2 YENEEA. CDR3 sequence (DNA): TGTGCCAGCAGCTTGAGTAGAGCCAAAAACATTCAGTACTTC. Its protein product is CASSLSRAKNIQYF.

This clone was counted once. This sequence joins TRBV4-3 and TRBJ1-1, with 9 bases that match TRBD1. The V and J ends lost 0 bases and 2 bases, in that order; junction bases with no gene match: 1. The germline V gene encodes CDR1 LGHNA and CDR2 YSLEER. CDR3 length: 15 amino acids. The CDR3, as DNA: TGCGCCAGCAGCCAAGAGGACAGGGGTAACACTGAAGCTTTCTTT. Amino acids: CASSQEDRGNTEAFF.

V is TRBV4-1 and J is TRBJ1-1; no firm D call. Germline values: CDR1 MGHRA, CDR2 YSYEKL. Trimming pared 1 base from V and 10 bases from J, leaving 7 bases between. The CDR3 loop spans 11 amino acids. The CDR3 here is CASSQGPGAFF. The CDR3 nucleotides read TGCGCCAGCAGCCAAGGTCCAGGAGCTTTCTTT.

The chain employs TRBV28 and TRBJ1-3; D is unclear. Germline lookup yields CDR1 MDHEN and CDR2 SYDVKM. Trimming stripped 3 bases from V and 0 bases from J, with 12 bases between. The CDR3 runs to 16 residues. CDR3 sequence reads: CASSLKELGSGNTIYF. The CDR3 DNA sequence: TGTGCCAGCAGTTTGAAGGAGCTGGGCTCTGGAAACACCATATATTTT.

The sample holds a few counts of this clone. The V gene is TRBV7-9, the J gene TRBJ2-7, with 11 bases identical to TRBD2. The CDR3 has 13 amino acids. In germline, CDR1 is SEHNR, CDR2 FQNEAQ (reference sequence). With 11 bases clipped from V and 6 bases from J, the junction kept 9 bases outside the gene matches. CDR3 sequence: CAAGTSGGSEQYF. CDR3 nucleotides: TGTGCCGCGGGGACTAGCGGAGGGAGCGAGCAGTACTTC.

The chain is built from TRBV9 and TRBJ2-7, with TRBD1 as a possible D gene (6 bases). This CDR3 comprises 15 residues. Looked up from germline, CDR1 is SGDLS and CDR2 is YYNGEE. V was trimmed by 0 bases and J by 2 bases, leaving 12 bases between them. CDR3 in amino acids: CASSVVLQGPYEQYF. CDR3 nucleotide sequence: TGTGCCAGCAGCGTAGTGTTACAGGGCCCCTACGAGCAGTACTTC.

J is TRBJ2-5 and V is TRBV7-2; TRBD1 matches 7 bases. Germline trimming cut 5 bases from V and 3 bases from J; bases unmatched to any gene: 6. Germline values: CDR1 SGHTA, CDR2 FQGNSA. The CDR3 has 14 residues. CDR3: CASSRRQGKETQYF. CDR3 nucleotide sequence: TGTGCCAGCAGCCGCAGACAGGGAAAAGAGACCCAGTACTTC.

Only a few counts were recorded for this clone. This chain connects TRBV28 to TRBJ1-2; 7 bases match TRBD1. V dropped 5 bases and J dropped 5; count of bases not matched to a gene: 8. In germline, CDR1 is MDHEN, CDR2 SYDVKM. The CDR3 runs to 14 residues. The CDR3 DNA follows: TGTGCCAGCAGTACAGGGGATTCGACATATGGCTACACCTTC. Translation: CASSTGDSTYGYTF.

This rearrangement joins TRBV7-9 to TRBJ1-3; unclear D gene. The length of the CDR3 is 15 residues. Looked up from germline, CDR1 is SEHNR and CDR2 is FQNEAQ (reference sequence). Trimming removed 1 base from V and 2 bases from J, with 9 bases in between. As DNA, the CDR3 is TGTGCCAGCAGCTTAGGCCAACAAACTGGAAACACCATATATTTT. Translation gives CASSLGQQTGNTIYF.

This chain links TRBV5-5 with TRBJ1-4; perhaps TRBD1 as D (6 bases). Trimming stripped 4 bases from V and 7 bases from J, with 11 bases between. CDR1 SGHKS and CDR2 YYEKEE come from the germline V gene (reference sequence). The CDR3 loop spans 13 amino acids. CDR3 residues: CASSSRGAEKLFF. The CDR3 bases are TGTGCCAGCAGCAGCCGGGGGGCTGAAAAACTGTTTTTT.

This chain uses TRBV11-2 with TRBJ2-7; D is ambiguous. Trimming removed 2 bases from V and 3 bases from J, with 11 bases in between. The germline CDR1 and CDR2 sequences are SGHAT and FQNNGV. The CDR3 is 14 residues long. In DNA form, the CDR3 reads TGTGCCAGCAGCTTATCGTGGGCAGGCTACGAGCAGTACTTC. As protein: CASSLSWAGYEQYF.

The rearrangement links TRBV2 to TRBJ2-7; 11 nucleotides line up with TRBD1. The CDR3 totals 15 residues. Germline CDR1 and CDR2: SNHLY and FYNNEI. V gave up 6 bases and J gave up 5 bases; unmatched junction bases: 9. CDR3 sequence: CASRGDRGYRHEQYF. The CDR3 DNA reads TGTGCCAGCAGGGGGGACAGGGGGTACCGCCACGAGCAGTACTTC. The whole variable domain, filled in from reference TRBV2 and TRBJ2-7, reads EPEVTQTPSHQVTQMGQEVILRCVPISNHLYFYWYRQILGQKVEFLVSFYNNEISEKSEIFDDQFSVERPDGSNFTLKIRSTKLEDSAMYFCASRGDRGYRHEQYFGPGTRLTVT.

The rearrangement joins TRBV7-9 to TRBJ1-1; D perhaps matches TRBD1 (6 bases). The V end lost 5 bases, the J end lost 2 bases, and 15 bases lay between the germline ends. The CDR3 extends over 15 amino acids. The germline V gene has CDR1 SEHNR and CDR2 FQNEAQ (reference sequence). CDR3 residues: CASSPGGGLNTEAFF. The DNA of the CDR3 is TGTGCCAGCAGCCCCGGGGGGGGGCTAAACACTGAAGCTTTCTTT.

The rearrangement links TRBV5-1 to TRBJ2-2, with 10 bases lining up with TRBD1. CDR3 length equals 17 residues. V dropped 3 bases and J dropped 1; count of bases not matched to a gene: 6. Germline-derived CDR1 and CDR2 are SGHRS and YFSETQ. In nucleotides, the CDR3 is TGCGCCAGCAGCTATGGGGGACAGGGGCGGAACACCGGGGAGCTGTTTTTT. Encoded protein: CASSYGGQGRNTGELFF.

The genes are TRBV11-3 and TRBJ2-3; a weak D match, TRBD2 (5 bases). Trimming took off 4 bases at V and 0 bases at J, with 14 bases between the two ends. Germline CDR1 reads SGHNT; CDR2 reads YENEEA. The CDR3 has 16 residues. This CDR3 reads CASSSPSGGSTDTQYF. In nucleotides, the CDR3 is TGTGCCAGCAGCTCGCCCTCCGGCGGGAGCACAGATACGCAGTATTTT.

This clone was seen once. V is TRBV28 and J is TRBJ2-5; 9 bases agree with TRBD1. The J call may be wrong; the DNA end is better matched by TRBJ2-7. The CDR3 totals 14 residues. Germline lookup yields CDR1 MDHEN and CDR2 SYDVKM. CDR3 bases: TGTGCCAGCAGCCCGACAGGGGGTTCCTACGAGCAGTACTTC. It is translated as CASSPTGGSYEQYF.

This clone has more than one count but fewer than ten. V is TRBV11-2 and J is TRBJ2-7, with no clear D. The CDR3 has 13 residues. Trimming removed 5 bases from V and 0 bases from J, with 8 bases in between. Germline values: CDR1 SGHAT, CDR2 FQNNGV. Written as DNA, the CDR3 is TGTGCCAGCAGCATTGGCAGCTCCTACGAGCAGTACTTC. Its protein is CASSIGSSYEQYF.

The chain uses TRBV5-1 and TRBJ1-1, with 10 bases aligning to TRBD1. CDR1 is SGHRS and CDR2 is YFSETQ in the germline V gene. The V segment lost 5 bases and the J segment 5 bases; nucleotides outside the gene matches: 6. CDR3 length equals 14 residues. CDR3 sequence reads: CASSSGTGDTEAFF. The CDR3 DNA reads TGCGCCAGCAGTTCCGGGACAGGGGATACTGAAGCTTTCTTT.